This T cell receptor beta chain was observed in a study of Graves' ophthalmopathy and Graves' hyperthyroidism. As the template, RNA transcripts were used to amplify TCR beta CDR3 regions. The workflow started with a first-round RT-PCR run with HTBI primers and then moved on to a second-round multiplex PCR. TCRdb itself ran the multiplex PCR reads through MiXCR, one entry per CDR3 protein. The data hold hundreds of thousands of distinct CDR3 sequences, with over 40% observed a single time. Losses at the gene ends were 2 bases for V and 2 bases for J; bases not matched to a gene: 4. Germline V gene sequence: CDR1 SGHTA, CDR2 FQGNSA. The length of the CDR3 is 15 residues. This clonotype showed up many times.

V and J are TRBV7-2 and TRBJ2-7; 9 positions agree with TRBD2. The sequence was obtained from an adult man with Graves' ophthalmopathy. The sample taken for sequencing was peripheral blood. CDR3 in DNA: TGTGCCAGCAGCTTAATGGCGGGGGGGCCCTACGAGCAGTACTTC. Protein: CASSLMAGGPYEQYF.